Listed below are T cell receptor beta chains from one sample, sequenced in a study of T cell responses to AZD1222 COVID-19 vaccine. TCRdb keeps only in-frame clones here, not all; method: immunoSEQ multiplex PCR. Of approximately 74,000 clones listed, roughly 90% were seen once; the top ten hold less than 3%. Source: peripheral blood, taken on day 0 of AZD1222 vaccination. These receptors came from an adult in good health. The CDR3 runs from the conserved cysteine through the conserved F or W. The order of the fields is V gene, J gene, D gene, CDR3 DNA, CDR3 protein. The D gene is left open where the match is weak.

V: TRBV7-2; J: TRBJ2-5; D: TRBD1; DNA: TGTGCCAGCAGCTTGGGGACAGGGGAAGTGGAGACCCAGTACTTC; CDR3: CASSLGTGEVETQYF
V: TRBV15; J: TRBJ1-1; D: .; DNA: TGTGCCACCAGCAGAGCTGGCTACGGGGGAACTTTCTTT; CDR3: CATSRAGYGGTFF
V: TRBV28; J: TRBJ1-5; D: .; DNA: TGTGCCAGCAGTAGACCGGAGGGGCGGCAGCCCCAGCATTTT; CDR3: CASSRPEGRQPQHF
V: TRBV23-1; J: TRBJ2-7; D: .; DNA: TGCGCCAACCCGCCGTGGGCCACGATATACGAGCAGTACTTC; CDR3: CANPPWATIYEQYF
V: TRBV7-2; J: TRBJ1-5; D: .; DNA: TGTGCCAGCAGCTTAGTTGGAGGGGGTGGGAATCAGCCCCAGCATTTT; CDR3: CASSLVGGGGNQPQHF
V: TRBV6-1; J: TRBJ2-5; D: .; DNA: TGTGCCAGCAGTGAAAGTCGGTTGGGAGAAGAGACCCAGTACTTC; CDR3: CASSESRLGEETQYF
V: TRBV2; J: TRBJ1-5; D: .; DNA: TGTGCCAGCAGTGGTAGCAATCAGCCCCAGCATTTT; CDR3: CASSGSNQPQHF
V: TRBV2; J: TRBJ2-6; D: .; DNA: TGTGCCAGCAGTGAACTCCGGGGTGCTGGGGCCAACGTCCTGACTTTC; CDR3: CASSELRGAGANVLTF
V: TRBV11-2; J: TRBJ2-7; D: TRBD1; DNA: TGTGCCAGCAGCCCCGGGACAGTCACCTACGAGCAGTACTTC; CDR3: CASSPGTVTYEQYF
V: TRBV19; J: TRBJ1-5; D: .; DNA: TGTGCCAGTAGTCCTGGACATGTTAGCAATCAGCCCCAGCATTTT; CDR3: CASSPGHVSNQPQHF
V: TRBV7-8; J: TRBJ1-2; D: TRBD1; DNA: TGTGCCAGCAGCCGGACAGGAACCTATGGCTACACCTTC; CDR3: CASSRTGTYGYTF
V: TRBV4-2; J: TRBJ1-1; D: .; DNA: TGTGCCAGCAGCCAAGAGGGACCCGGGGTCGACACTGAAGCTTTCTTT; CDR3: CASSQEGPGVDTEAFF
V: TRBV3-1/TRBV3-2; J: TRBJ2-1; D: TRBD1; DNA: TGTGCCAGCAGCCAAGAGGACAGGGGGCGAAGGGAGCAGTTCTTC; CDR3: CASSQEDRGRREQFF
V: TRBV5-6; J: TRBJ2-3; D: TRBD1; DNA: TGTGCCACCGACAGGGGAGTCGGCACAGATACGCAGTATTTT; CDR3: CATDRGVGTDTQYF
V: TRBV7-2; J: TRBJ1-5; D: .; DNA: TGTGCCAGCAGCCCCCGTAAGGGGCCTGATCAGCCCCAGCATTTT; CDR3: CASSPRKGPDQPQHF
V: TRBV24-1; J: TRBJ1-4; D: .; DNA: TGTGCCACCAGTGGCGGGGGCGGTAATGAAAAACTGTTTTTT; CDR3: CATSGGGGNEKLFF
V: TRBV30; J: TRBJ2-3; D: .; DNA: TGTGCCTGGGGGGGTGGATACACAGATACGCAGTATTTT; CDR3: CAWGGGYTDTQYF
V: TRBV30; J: TRBJ1-4; D: .; DNA: TGTGCCTGGGGTTTGCCGCGGGACTCCTCGACTAATGAAAAACTGTTTTTT; CDR3: CAWGLPRDSSTNEKLFF
V: TRBV3-1/TRBV3-2; J: TRBJ1-2; D: .; DNA: TGTGCCAGCAGCCTTGGACGGACTCTTAACTATGGCTACACCTTC; CDR3: CASSLGRTLNYGYTF
V: TRBV27; J: TRBJ1-4; D: .; DNA: TGTGCCAGCAGTTTAGCAGGGGAGAAACTGTTTTTT; CDR3: CASSLAGEKLFF
V: TRBV6-6; J: TRBJ1-2; D: .; DNA: TGTGCCAGCAGTTACTCTGGTCGCGGCTACACCTTC; CDR3: CASSYSGRGYTF